Listed here is a single TCR beta chain. This sample is part of a study of blood T cell repertoires in COVID-19. Turning to the study itself: Acute-phase and convalescent COVID-19 samples originated in the United States, Italy and Spain. The analysed material was cDNA or gDNA that came from T cells, B-cell-depleted T cells, or PBMCs.

Per germline, CDR1 LNHDA and CDR2 SQIVND (reference sequence). V lost 5 bases and J lost 7; bases outside the gene matches: 7. The CDR3 has 13 amino acids. In the original workflow: Nucleated cell number was recorded as an estimate derived from reference gene primer amplification. The repertoire was sequenced with immunoSEQ multiplex PCR; TCRdb's copy has only in-frame clones and lacks some. V, J and clone size are those of that table, while D and trimming were read from the DNA. The sample shows approximately 300,000 clones, more than 70% of them seen only once. The chain recombines TRBV19 with TRBJ1-2, with 7 bases lining up with TRBD1. The clonotype comes from a man aged 18 to 29 who had recovered from COVID-19. The sample taken for sequencing was peripheral blood. Written as DNA, the CDR3 is TGTGCCAGTAGTCGACAGGGAGGTTTTGGCTACACCTTC. It codes for CASSRQGGFGYTF. The whole variable domain, remainder taken from reference TRBV19 and TRBJ1-2, is DGGITQSPKYLFRKEGQNVTLSCEQNLNHDAMYWYRQDPGQGLRLIYYSQIVNDFQKGDIAEGYSVSREKKESFPLTVTSAQKNPTAFYLCASSRQGGFGYTFGSGTRLTVV.